The clone carrying this TCR beta chain was counted ten times or more. Its antigen is not identified. TCRdb analysed the 5' RACE reads with MiXCR anew, one entry per CDR3 protein. Of approximately 280,000 distinct CDR3 sequences detected, about 8% appear once; the ten largest clones hold around 2.1%. The data were obtained in a study of identical twins. General study findings and limits: In drawing conclusions, the study used cross-sectional statistical analysis and did not follow the same donors.

Trimming removed 6 bases from V and 7 bases from J, with 21 bases in between. The CDR3 totals 14 residues. CDR1 is SQVTM, CDR2 ANQGSEA, per germline. The data also belong to a second study, concerning yellow fever vaccine responses in identical twins.

Sequencing used memory (CD45RO+) T cells sorted from blood. This chain connects TRBV29-1 to TRBJ1-2; no firm D call. The sequence derives from a woman in her late teens or twenties in good health. This CDR3 reads CSVPLGSMQGGYTF. The CDR3 bases are TGCAGCGTCCCCTTGGGCAGCATGCAAGGTGGCTACACCTTC.